This T cell receptor (beta chain) emerged from a study of CD8 T cells in ankylosing spondylitis. Turning to this clonotype: The antigen remains undetermined.

TCRdb re-analysed the 5' RACE reads in MiXCR, keeping a single row per CDR3 protein. The sample includes a few hundred thousand distinct CDR3 sequences, roughly 13% of them seen just once. Study observations and caveats: Reportedly, disease-linked clones are significantly enriched in ankylosing spondylitis patients' matched synovial fluid. A TCR beta motif of several highly homologous variants appeared characteristic of ankylosing spondylitis blood.

Trimming shortened V by 5 bases and J by 6 bases, and 13 bases separated the two germline ends. The CDR3 is 13 residues long. Germline lookup yields CDR1 SGHVS and CDR2 FQNEAQ. The receptor was derived from a male donor with ankylosing spondylitis. The sample was blood, either unsorted or a sorted T cell fraction (not recorded which). V and J are TRBV7-8 and TRBJ1-2, with a weak D call TRBD1 (6 bases). This chain's CDR3 is CASSQGSGDGYTF. Written as DNA, the CDR3 is TGTGCCAGCAGCCAGGGCTCAGGGGATGGCTACACCTTC.